These 18 T cell receptor beta chains were sequenced from one sample in a study of CD8 T cells in Susac syndrome. After extraction with the RNeasy kit, roughly 0.5 to 1 ug of the RNA was reverse transcribed using random hexamers. Each CDR3 protein is one row after TCRdb ran MiXCR on the immunoSEQ multiplex PCR reads. The sample consists of 95,000 to 150,000 distinct CDR3 sequences, approximately 96% of them appearing once. The sample consisted of CD4+ T cells from PBMCs. The receptor set was obtained from a human donor in good health.

The V call is TRBV20-1, the J call TRBJ2-3, with D hard to call. The V gene's germline CDR1 is DFQATT and CDR2 SNEGSKA (reference sequence). Trimming took off 3 bases at V and 1 base at J, with 5 bases between the two ends. The CDR3 totals 12 residues. The CDR3 DNA reads TGCAGTGCTAGTGTTGGCACAGATACGCAGTATTTT. It codes for CSASVGTDTQYF.

The chain recombines TRBV3-1 with TRBJ2-3; 9 nucleotides match TRBD1. CDR3 length: 15 residues. CDR1 is LGHDT, CDR2 YNNKEL, per germline (reference sequence). V trimming: 1 base; J trimming: 4 bases; junction bases outside the gene matches: 3. This chain's CDR3 is CASSQATGGADTQYF. CDR3 bases: TGTGCCAGCAGCCAAGCGACAGGGGGAGCAGATACGCAGTATTTT.

This chain uses TRBV19 with TRBJ1-5; 11 bases are a match to TRBD1. The CDR3 is 16 amino acids. From germline, CDR1 is LNHDA and CDR2 SQIVND (reference sequence). After removal of 6 bases from V and 3 bases from J, the junction contained 7 bases not matched to a gene. The CDR3 reads CASSRTGGAYNQPQHF. The CDR3 bases are TGTGCCAGTAGCCGGACAGGGGGCGCGTACAATCAGCCCCAGCATTTT.

The chain employs TRBV19 and TRBJ2-3, with D tentatively TRBD2 (6 bases). CDR3 length: 14 residues. V lost 4 bases, J lost 6 bases, and 14 bases lay in between. The germline CDR1 and CDR2 sequences are LNHDA and SQIVND (reference sequence). The CDR3 DNA sequence: TGTGCCAGTAGTACCTTGACTAGATCGGATACGCAGTATTTT. It is translated as CASSTLTRSDTQYF.

This chain joins TRBV15 and TRBJ1-4, with D perhaps matching TRBD1 (5 bases). Trimming left V 1 base short and J 5 bases short, with 8 bases between. The CDR3 contains 14 residues. The germline CDR1 and CDR2 sequences are LNHNV and YYDKDF (reference sequence). CDR3 sequence: CATSRAAGNEKLFF. The CDR3 bases are TGTGCCACCAGCAGAGCGGCAGGGAATGAAAAACTGTTTTTT.

The chain couples TRBV25-1 to TRBJ2-5; D gene unclear. CDR1 and CDR2 from the germline V gene are MGHDK and SYGVNS. The V end lost 7 bases, the J end lost 0 bases, and 9 bases lay between the germline ends. The length of the CDR3 is 13 residues. CDR3 DNA: TGTGCCAGCAAACCCACCGACCAAGAGACCCAGTACTTC. Translation gives CASKPTDQETQYF.

This chain uses TRBV3-1 with TRBJ2-3; D is ambiguous. Trimming removed 2 bases from V and 0 bases from J, with 9 bases in between. In germline, CDR1 is LGHDT, CDR2 YNNKEL (reference sequence). The CDR3 loop spans 15 amino acids. For the CDR3, the DNA is TGTGCCAGCAGCCAAACCCCTTTAAGCACAGATACGCAGTATTTT. Translation: CASSQTPLSTDTQYF.

The genes are TRBV4-3 and TRBJ2-7; D is possibly TRBD2 (5 bases). The CDR3 sequence is 17 residues long. Deletions cut 1 base from V and 6 bases from J, with 22 bases between. Germline CDR1 and CDR2: LGHNA and YSLEER. The CDR3 region has the DNA TGCGCCAGCAGCCAAGTTCCAGCGGTTACCCGGGCCACCGAGCAGTACTTC. Translated: CASSQVPAVTRATEQYF.

The DNA for the CDR3 is TGTGCCAGCTCGCCTGACAGGGGGATAGGAGAGACCCAGTACTTC. Translating it yields CASSPDRGIGETQYF. The chain couples TRBV18 to TRBJ2-5, with 9 bases lining up with TRBD1. J lost 4 bases, V lost 6 bases, and 9 bases had no gene match. CDR1 KGHSH and CDR2 LQKENI come from the germline V gene. The CDR3 covers 15 residues.

This clonotype was observed a handful of times. The chain combines TRBV7-2 with TRBJ2-1; 11 bases agree with TRBD2. Germline CDR1 and CDR2: SGHTA and FQGNSA. Trimming took 1 base from V and 5 from J; bases not matched to a gene: 1. CDR3 length: 15 residues. CDR3 loop: CASSLGTSGHNEQFF. DNA for the CDR3: TGTGCCAGCAGCTTAGGGACTAGCGGGCACAATGAGCAGTTCTTC.

DNA for the CDR3: TGTGCCAGCAGTTACTCGATAGCGGGCAGCACAGATACGCAGTATTTT. It is translated as CASSYSIAGSTDTQYF. The rearrangement uses TRBV6-5 and TRBJ2-3; 7 bases map to TRBD2. This CDR3 contains 16 residues. After removal of 0 bases from V and 0 bases from J, the junction contained 3 bases not matched to a gene. Germline lookup yields CDR1 MNHEY and CDR2 SVGAGI.

This rearrangement joins TRBV5-4 to TRBJ1-4; 12 bases match TRBD1. After removal of 3 bases from V and 5 bases from J, the junction contained 5 bases not matched to a gene. CDR1 is SGHNT, CDR2 YYREEE, per germline (reference sequence). This CDR3 has 16 amino acids. The CDR3 DNA sequence: TGTGCCAGCAGCTCTACCGGGACAGGGGGCAATGAAAAACTGTTTTTT. It yields the protein CASSSTGTGGNEKLFF.

The chain employs TRBV7-2 and TRBJ1-1; D gene ambiguous. This CDR3 is built from 13 residues. V shed 0 bases and J shed 4 bases, with 6 bases lying between them. Germline-derived CDR1 and CDR2 are SGHTA and FQGNSA. The CDR3 loop is CASSLAQVTEAFF. DNA for the CDR3: TGTGCCAGCAGCTTAGCCCAAGTCACTGAAGCTTTCTTT. The full variable domain, completed using reference TRBV7-2 and TRBJ1-1, is GAGVSQSPSNKVTEKGKDVELRCDPISGHTALYWYRQSLGQGLEFLIYFQGNSAPDKSGLPSDRFSAERTGGSVSTLTIQRTQQEDSAVYLCASSLAQVTEAFFGQGTRLTVV.

The chain uses TRBV30 and TRBJ1-3; D remains ambiguous. Germline V gene sequence: CDR1 GTSNPN, CDR2 SVGIG (reference sequence). The germline V and J ends were trimmed by 2 bases and 8 bases, with 10 bases remaining between them. The CDR3 has 12 residues. The CDR3 sequence: CAWSNKMYTIYF. CDR3 in DNA: TGTGCCTGGAGTAATAAGATGTACACCATATATTTT.

The rearrangement joins TRBV4-2 to TRBJ2-3; unclear D gene. Germline V CDR1 and CDR2: LGHNA, YNFKEQ. CDR3 size: 11 residues. V was pared by 4 bases and J by 2 bases, with 1 base between. CDR3 in DNA: TGTGCCAGCAGCCTCACAGATACGCAGTATTTT. Translated, it gives CASSLTDTQYF.

The gene calls are TRBV29-1 and TRBJ2-3; no clear D. The DNA end is more similar to TRBJ1-5, so the J call may be wrong. Germline loops: CDR1 SQVTM, CDR2 ANQGSEA. The CDR3 is made up of 11 amino acids. In DNA, the CDR3 is TGCAGCGTTGACCATGCAGATACGCAGCATTTT. Protein product: CSVDHADTQHF.

This chain joins TRBV5-1 and TRBJ2-3; the D gene is possibly TRBD1 (5 bases). The V end lost 2 bases, the J end lost 4 bases, and 11 bases lay between the germline ends. The CDR3 spans 14 residues. Germline V lookup: CDR1 SGHRS, CDR2 YFSETQ. CDR3 loop: CASSFQGQADTQYF. In nucleotides, the CDR3 is TGCGCCAGCAGCTTCCAGGGTCAGGCAGATACGCAGTATTTT. Using reference TRBV5-1 and TRBJ2-3 for the parts outside the CDR3, the full variable domain is KAGVTQTPRYLIKTRGQQVTLSCSPISGHRSVSWYQQTPGQGLQFLFEYFSETQRNKGNFPGRFSGRQFSNSRSEMNVSTLELGDSALYLCASSFQGQADTQYFGPGTRLTVL.

The V and J genes are TRBV30 and TRBJ1-4, with D perhaps TRBD1 (5 bases). CDR3 length: 16 residues. Germline-derived CDR1 and CDR2 are GTSNPN and SVGIG (reference sequence). The ends were cut back, 4 bases at V and 0 bases at J, with 15 bases in the middle. The CDR3 nucleotides are TGTGCCTGGACGCTGGGGACCTACGCAACTAATGAAAAACTGTTTTTT. Its translation is CAWTLGTYATNEKLFF.